This TCR beta chain was sequenced in a study of blood T cell repertoires in COVID-19. On the study more broadly: The cDNA or gDNA used as material had been derived from T cells, B-cell-depleted T cells, or PBMCs.

TCRdb's table, derived via immunoSEQ multiplex PCR, lists solely in-frame clones and lacks some. The repertoire holds about 120,000 clones, with about nine tenths as singletons. J lost 11 bases, V lost 3 bases, and 3 bases had no gene match. Germline CDR1 is MDHEN and CDR2 is SYDVKM. CDR3 length equals 12 residues. Sequencing was performed on peripheral blood. This TCR came from a man aged 45-65 years with acute or convalescent COVID-19. This chain links TRBV28 with TRBJ2-2; 7 bases map to TRBD1. The CDR3 nucleotides are TGTGCCAGCAGTTTCGGGACAGTAGAGCTGTTTTTT. As protein: CASSFGTVELFF.